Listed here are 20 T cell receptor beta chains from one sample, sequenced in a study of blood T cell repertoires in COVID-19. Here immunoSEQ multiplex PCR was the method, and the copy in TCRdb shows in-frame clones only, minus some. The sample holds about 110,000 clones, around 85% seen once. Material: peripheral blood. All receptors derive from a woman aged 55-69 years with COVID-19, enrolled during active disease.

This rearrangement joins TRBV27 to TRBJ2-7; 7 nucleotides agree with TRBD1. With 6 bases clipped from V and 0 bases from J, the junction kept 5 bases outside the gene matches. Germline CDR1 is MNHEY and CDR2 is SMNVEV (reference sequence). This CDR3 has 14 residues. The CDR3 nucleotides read TGTGCCAGCAGCGGGACAGATCCCTCCTACGAGCAGTACTTC. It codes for CASSGTDPSYEQYF.

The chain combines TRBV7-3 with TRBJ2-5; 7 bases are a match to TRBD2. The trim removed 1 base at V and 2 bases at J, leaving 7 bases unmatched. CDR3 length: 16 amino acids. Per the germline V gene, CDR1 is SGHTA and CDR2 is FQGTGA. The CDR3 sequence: CASSLMGRGIQETQYF. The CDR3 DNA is TGTGCCAGCAGCTTAATGGGGCGGGGGATACAAGAGACCCAGTACTTC.

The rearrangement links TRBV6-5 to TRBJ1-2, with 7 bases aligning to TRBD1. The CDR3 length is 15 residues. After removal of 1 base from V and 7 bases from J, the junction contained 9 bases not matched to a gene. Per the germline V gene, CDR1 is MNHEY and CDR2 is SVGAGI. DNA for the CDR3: TGTGCCAGCAGTTACTTAAACAGGGGCCCAAGTGGCTACACCTTC. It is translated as CASSYLNRGPSGYTF.

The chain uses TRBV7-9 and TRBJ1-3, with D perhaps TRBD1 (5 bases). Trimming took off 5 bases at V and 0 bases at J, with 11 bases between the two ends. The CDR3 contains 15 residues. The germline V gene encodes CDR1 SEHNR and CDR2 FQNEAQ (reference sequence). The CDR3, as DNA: TGTGCCAGCAGCCTCCAGGGTTTCTCTGGAAACACCATATATTTT. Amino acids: CASSLQGFSGNTIYF.

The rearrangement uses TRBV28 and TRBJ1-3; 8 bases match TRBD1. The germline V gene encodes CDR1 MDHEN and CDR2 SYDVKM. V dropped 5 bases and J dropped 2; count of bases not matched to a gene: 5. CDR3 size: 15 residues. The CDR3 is CASSLPGGPGNTIYF. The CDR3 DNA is TGTGCCAGCAGTCTTCCAGGGGGCCCTGGAAACACCATATATTTT.

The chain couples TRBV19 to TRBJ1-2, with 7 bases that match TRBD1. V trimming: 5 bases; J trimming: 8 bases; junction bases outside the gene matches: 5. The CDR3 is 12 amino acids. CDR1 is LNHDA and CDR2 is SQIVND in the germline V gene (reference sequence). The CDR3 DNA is TGTGCCAGTAGTGGGGGACAGCGGGGCTACACCTTC. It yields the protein CASSGGQRGYTF.

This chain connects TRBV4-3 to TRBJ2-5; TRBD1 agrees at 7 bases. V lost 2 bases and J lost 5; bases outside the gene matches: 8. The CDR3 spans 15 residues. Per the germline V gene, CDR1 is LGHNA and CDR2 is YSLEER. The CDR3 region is CASSQNPTGTETQYF. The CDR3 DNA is TGCGCCAGCAGCCAAAACCCGACAGGGACGGAGACCCAGTACTTC.

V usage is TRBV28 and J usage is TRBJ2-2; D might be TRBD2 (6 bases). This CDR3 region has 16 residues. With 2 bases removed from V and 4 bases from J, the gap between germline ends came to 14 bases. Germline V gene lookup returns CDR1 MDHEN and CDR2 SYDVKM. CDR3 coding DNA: TGTGCCAGCAGTTTAGGGGGGTACGAGGGCACCGGGGAGCTGTTTTTT. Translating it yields CASSLGGYEGTGELFF.

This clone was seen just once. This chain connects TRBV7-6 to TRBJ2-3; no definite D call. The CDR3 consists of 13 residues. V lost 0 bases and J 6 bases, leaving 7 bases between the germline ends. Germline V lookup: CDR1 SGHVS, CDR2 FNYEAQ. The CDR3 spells CASSLAARDTQYF. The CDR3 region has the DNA TGTGCCAGCAGCTTAGCGGCGAGGGATACGCAGTATTTT.

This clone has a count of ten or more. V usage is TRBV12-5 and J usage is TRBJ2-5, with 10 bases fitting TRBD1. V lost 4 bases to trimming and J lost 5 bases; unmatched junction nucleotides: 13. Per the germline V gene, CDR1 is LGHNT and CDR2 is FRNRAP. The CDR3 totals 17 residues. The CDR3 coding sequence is TGTGCTAGTGGTTCCCCCCTCGACAGGGGGCTGGGGGAGACCCAGTACTTC. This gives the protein CASGSPLDRGLGETQYF.

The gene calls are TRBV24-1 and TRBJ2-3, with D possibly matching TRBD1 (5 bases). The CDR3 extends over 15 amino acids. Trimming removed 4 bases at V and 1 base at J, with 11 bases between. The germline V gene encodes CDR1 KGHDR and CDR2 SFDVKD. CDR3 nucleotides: TGTGCCACCAGTGACTTCGGACAAGGCACAGATACGCAGTATTTT. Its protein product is CATSDFGQGTDTQYF.

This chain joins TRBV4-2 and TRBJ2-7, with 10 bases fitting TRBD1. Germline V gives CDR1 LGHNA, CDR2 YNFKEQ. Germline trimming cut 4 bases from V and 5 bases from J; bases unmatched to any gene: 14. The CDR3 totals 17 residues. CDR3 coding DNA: TGTGCCAGCAGCCGGGGTAGAGGACAGGGGGAGTGGGACGAGCAGTACTTC. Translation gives CASSRGRGQGEWDEQYF.

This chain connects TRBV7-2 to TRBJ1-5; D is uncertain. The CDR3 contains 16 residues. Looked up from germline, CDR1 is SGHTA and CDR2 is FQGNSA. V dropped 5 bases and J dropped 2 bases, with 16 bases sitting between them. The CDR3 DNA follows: TGTGCCAGCAGCGCTCAGTTTTCCGAAGGCAATCAGCCCCAGCATTTT. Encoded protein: CASSAQFSEGNQPQHF.

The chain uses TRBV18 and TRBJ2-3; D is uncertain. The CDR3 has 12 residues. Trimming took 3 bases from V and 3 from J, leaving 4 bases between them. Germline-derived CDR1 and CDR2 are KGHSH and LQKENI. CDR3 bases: TGTGCCAGCTCACCGAGAACAGATACGCAGTATTTT. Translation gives CASSPRTDTQYF. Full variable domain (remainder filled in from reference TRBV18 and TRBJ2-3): NAGVMQNPRHLVRRRGQEARLRCSPMKGHSHVYWYRQLPEEGLKFMVYLQKENIIDESGMPKERFSAEFPKEGPSILRIQQVVRGDSAAYFCASSPRTDTQYFGPGTRLTVL.

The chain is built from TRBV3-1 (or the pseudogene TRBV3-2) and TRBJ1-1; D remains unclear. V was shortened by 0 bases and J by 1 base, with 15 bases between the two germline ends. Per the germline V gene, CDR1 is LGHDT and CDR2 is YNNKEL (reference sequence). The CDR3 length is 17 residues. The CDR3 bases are TGTGCCAGCAGCCAAGATGTTAGCCGTCGCCGGAACACTGAAGCTTTCTTT. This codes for CASSQDVSRRRNTEAFF.

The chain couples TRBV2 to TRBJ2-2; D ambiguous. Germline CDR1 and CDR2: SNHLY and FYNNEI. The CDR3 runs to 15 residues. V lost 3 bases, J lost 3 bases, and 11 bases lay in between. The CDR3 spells CASSETRTDTGELFF. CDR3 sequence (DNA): TGTGCCAGCAGTGAGACACGAACGGACACCGGGGAGCTGTTTTTT.

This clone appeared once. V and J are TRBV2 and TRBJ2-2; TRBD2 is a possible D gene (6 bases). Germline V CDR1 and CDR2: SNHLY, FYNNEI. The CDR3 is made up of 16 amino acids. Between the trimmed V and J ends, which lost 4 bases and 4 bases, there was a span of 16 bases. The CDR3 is CASSGLAGGGTGELFF. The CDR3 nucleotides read TGTGCCAGCAGTGGGTTGGCCGGGGGTGGCACCGGGGAGCTGTTTTTT.

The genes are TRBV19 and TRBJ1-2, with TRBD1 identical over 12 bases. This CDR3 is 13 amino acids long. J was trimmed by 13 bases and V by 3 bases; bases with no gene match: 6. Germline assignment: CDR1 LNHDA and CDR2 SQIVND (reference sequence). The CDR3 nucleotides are TGTGCCAGTAGTATGGGACAGGGGGCGGATTTCACCTTC. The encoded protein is CASSMGQGADFTF.

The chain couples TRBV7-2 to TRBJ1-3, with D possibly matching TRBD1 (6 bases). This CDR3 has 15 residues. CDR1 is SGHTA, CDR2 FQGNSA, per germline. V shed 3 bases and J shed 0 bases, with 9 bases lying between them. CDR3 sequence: CASSLNRASGNTIYF. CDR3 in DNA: TGTGCCAGCAGCTTGAACAGGGCCTCTGGAAACACCATATATTTT.

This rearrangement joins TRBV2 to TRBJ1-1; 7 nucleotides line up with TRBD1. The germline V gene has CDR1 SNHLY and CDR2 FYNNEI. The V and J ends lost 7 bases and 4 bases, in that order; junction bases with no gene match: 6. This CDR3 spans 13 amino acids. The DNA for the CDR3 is TGTGCCAGCATACCGACAGGGATCACTGAAGCTTTCTTT. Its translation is CASIPTGITEAFF.